A single sample is the source of the 2 T cell receptor beta chains below, sequenced in a study of blood T cell repertoires in COVID-19 (dated by TCRdb to between 2020 and 2021). Library preparation employed the immunoSEQ multiplex PCR assay. TCRdb re-hosts the immuneACCESS table, in-frame sequences only. Its copies lack some clones; in the studies checked, an unresolved V gene accounts for under half of them, and the cause for the rest is not known. The table for this sample lists approximately 130,000 clones; 80% to 90% of them were counted only once. The ten largest clones capture around 30% of the sample. The sequenced material came from peripheral blood. The source is a man aged 65 to 79 with active or convalescent COVID-19.

The count of this clone is one. CDR3 region: CATSDSMGPGENIQYF. Here the CDR3 DNA reads TGTGCCACCAGTGATAGTATGGGTCCAGGGGAAAACATTCAGTACTTC. The chain carries TRBV24-1 and TRBJ2-4, with a possible D match to TRBD1 (6 bases). This CDR3 comprises 16 residues. Germline-derived CDR1 and CDR2 are KGHDR and SFDVKD. Trimming stripped 3 bases from V and 5 bases from J, with 16 bases between.

V is TRBV7-8 and J is TRBJ2-5; D may be TRBD1 (6 bases). This CDR3 is built from 13 residues. V lost 5 bases to trimming and J lost 3 bases, with 10 bases between them. CDR1 is SGHVS, CDR2 FQNEAQ, per germline. CDR3 in amino acids: CASSPGTKETQYF. CDR3 nucleotides: TGTGCCAGCAGCCCCGGGACAAAAGAGACCCAGTACTTC.